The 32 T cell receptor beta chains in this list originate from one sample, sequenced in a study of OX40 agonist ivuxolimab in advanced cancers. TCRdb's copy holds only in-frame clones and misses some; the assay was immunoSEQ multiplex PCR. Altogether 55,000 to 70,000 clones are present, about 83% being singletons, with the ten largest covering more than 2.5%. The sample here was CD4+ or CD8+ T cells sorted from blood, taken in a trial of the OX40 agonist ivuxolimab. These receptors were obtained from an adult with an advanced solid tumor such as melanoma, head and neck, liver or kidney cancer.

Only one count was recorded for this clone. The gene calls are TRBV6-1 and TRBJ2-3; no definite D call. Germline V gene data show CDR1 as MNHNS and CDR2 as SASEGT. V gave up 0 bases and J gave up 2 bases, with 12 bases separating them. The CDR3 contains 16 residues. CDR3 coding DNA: TGTGCCAGCAGTGAAGCGCAGTATTGGCCCACAGATACGCAGTATTTT. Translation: CASSEAQYWPTDTQYF.

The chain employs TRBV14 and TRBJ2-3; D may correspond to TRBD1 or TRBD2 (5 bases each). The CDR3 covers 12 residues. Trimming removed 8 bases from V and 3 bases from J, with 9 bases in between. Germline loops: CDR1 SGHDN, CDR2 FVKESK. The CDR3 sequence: CASRWGTDTQYF. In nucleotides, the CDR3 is TGTGCCAGCCGTTGGGGGACAGATACGCAGTATTTT.

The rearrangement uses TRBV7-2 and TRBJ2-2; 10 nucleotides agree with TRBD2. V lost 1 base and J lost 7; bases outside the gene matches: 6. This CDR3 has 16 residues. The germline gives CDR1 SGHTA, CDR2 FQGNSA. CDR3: CASSLVLAGNGGELFF. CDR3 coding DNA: TGTGCCAGCAGCTTAGTACTAGCGGGGAACGGCGGGGAGCTGTTTTTT.

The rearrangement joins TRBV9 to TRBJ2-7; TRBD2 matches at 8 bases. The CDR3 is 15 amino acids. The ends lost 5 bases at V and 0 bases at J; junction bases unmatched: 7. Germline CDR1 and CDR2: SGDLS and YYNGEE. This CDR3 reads CASSAREGYSYEQYF. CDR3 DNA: TGTGCCAGCAGTGCACGGGAGGGCTACTCCTACGAGCAGTACTTC.

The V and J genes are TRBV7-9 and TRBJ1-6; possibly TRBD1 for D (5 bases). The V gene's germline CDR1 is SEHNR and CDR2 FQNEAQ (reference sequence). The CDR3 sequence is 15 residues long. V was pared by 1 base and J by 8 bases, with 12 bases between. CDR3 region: CASSLGLGADSPLHF. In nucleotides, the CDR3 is TGTGCCAGCAGCTTAGGCCTAGGGGCGGATTCACCCCTCCACTTT.

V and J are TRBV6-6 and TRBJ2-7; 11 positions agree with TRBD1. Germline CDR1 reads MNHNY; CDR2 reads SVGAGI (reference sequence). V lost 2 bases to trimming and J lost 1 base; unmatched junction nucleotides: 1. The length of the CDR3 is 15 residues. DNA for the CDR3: TGTGCCAGCAGTTACGGGACAGGGGGTTCCTACGAGCAGTACTTC. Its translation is CASSYGTGGSYEQYF.

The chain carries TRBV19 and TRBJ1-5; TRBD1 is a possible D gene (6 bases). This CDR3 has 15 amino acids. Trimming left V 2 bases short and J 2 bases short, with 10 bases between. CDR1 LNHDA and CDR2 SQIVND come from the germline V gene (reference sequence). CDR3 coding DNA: TGTGCCAGTAGTATATGGGGGCAAGGCAATCAGCCCCAGCATTTT. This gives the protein CASSIWGQGNQPQHF.

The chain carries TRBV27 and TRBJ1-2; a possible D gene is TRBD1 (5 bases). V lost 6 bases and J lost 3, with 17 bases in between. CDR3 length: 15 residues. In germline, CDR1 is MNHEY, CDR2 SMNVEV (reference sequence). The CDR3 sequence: CASSHPSQGYYGYTF. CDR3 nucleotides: TGTGCCAGCAGCCACCCCTCTCAGGGCTACTATGGCTACACCTTC.

CDR3 coding DNA: TGTGCCAGCAGCCCTCTTAGAGATACGCAGTATTTT. Its protein is CASSPLRDTQYF. The chain is built from TRBV13 and TRBJ2-3; D not certain. The germline gives CDR1 PRHDT, CDR2 FYEKMQ (reference sequence). CDR3 length equals 12 residues. Between the trimmed V and J ends, which lost 5 bases and 5 bases, there was a span of 8 bases.

The CDR3 protein is CASSLFVHTEAFF. As DNA, the CDR3 is TGTGCCAGCAGCTTATTTGTTCACACTGAAGCTTTCTTT. This chain links TRBV7-3 with TRBJ1-1; D not certain. Trimming shortened V by 2 bases and J by 3 bases, and 7 bases separated the two germline ends. Germline V gene data show CDR1 as SGHTA and CDR2 as FQGTGA. CDR3 size: 13 residues. Drawing the rest from reference TRBV7-3 and TRBJ1-1, the complete variable domain is GAGVSQTPSNKVTEKGKYVELRCDPISGHTALYWYRQSLGQGPEFLIYFQGTGAADDSGLPNDRFFAVRPEGSVSTLKIQRTERGDSAVYLCASSLFVHTEAFFGQGTRLTVV.

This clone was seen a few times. CDR3 in DNA: TGCGCCAGCAGCCGACGACAGTCTGGAGGGAACACTGAAGCTTTCTTT. Amino acid sequence: CASSRRQSGGNTEAFF. The gene calls are TRBV5-1 and TRBJ1-1; tentatively, D is TRBD1 (5 bases). The CDR3 is 16 amino acids. V lost 4 bases, J lost 1 base, and 17 bases lay in between. Germline V lookup: CDR1 SGHRS, CDR2 YFSETQ.

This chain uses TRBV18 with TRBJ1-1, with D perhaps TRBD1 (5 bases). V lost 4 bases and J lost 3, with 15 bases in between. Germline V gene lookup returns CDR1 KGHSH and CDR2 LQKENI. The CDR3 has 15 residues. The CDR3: CASSLGRPGYTEAFF. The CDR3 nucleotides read TGTGCCAGCTCACTAGGACGCCCAGGGTACACTGAAGCTTTCTTT.

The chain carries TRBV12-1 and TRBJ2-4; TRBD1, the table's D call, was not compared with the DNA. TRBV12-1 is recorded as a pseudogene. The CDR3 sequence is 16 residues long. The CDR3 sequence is CASSFPEGQEQNIQYF. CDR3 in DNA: TGTGCCAGCAGCTTTCCAGAGGGACAGGAGCAAAACATTCAGTACTTC.

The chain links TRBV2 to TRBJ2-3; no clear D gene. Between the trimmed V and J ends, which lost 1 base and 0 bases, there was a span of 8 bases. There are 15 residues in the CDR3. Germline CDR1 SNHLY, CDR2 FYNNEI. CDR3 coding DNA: TGTGCCAGCAGTGAAGAGTCGGCTAGCACAGATACGCAGTATTTT. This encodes CASSEESASTDTQYF. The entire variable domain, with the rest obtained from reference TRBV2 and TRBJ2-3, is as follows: EPEVTQTPSHQVTQMGQEVILRCVPISNHLYFYWYRQILGQKVEFLVSFYNNEISEKSEIFDDQFSVERPDGSNFTLKIRSTKLEDSAMYFCASSEESASTDTQYFGPGTRLTVL.

CDR3 protein: CASSFNRGAQHF. CDR3 bases: TGTGCCAGCAGTTTTAACAGGGGAGCCCAGCATTTT. The V gene is TRBV6-5, the J gene TRBJ1-5; 7 bases fit TRBD1. Looked up from germline, CDR1 is MNHEY and CDR2 is SVGAGI. The CDR3 contains 12 residues. Trimming took 4 bases from V and 11 from J; bases not matched to a gene: 5.

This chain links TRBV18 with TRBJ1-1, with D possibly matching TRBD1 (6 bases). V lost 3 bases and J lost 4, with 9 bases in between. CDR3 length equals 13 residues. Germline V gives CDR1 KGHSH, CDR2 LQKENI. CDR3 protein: CASSPTGSTEAFF. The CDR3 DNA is TGTGCCAGCTCACCTACAGGGTCCACTGAAGCTTTCTTT.

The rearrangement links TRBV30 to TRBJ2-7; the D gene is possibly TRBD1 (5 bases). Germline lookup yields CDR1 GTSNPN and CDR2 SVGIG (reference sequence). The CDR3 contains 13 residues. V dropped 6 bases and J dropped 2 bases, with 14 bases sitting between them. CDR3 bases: TGTGCCTGTCTAAGATCGACAGCCTACGAGCAGTACTTC. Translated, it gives CACLRSTAYEQYF.

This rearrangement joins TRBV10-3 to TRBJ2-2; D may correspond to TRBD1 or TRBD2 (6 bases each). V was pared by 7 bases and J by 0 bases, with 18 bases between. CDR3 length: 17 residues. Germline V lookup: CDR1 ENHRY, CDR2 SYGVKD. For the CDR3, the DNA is TGTGCCATCACTTCCGCGAAGGGGGGTACGAACACCGGGGAGCTGTTTTTT. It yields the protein CAITSAKGGTNTGELFF.

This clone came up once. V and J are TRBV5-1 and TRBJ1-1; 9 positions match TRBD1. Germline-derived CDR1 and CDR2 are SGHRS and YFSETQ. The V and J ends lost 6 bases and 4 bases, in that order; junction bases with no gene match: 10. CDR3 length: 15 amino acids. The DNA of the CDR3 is TGCGCCAGCAAAAGGACAGGGGCCTCGAGCACTGAAGCTTTCTTT. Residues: CASKRTGASSTEAFF.

The CDR3 region has the DNA TGTGCCAGCAGTACAGGGGGCGGGTATGGCTACACCTTC. It encodes CASSTGGGYGYTF. The chain recombines TRBV6-6 with TRBJ1-2, with TRBD1 identical over 9 bases. Per germline, CDR1 MNHNY and CDR2 SVGAGI (reference sequence). V lost 5 bases to trimming and J lost 5 bases; unmatched junction nucleotides: 3. This CDR3 spans 13 amino acids.

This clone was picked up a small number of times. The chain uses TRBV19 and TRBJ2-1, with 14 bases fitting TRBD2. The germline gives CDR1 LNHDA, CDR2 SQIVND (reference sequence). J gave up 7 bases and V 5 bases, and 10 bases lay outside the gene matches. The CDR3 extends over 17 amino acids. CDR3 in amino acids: CASSLSGTSGGGNEQFF. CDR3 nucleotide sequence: TGTGCCAGTAGTTTATCAGGGACTAGCGGGGGTGGAAATGAGCAGTTCTTC.

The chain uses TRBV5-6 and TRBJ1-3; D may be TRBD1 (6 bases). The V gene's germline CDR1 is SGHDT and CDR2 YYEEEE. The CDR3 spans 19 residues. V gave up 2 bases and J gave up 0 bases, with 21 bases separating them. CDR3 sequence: CASSFQGQPHLGSGNTIYF. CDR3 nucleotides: TGTGCCAGCAGCTTCCAAGGACAGCCCCACCTTGGCTCTGGAAACACCATATATTTT. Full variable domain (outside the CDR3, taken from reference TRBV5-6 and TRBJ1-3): DAGVTQSPTHLIKTRGQQVTLRCSPKSGHDTVSWYQQALGQGPQFIFQYYEEEERQRGNFPDRFSGHQFPNYSSELNVNALLLGDSALYLCASSFQGQPHLGSGNTIYFGEGSWLTVV.

The CDR3 DNA reads as TGTGCCTGGTCGGCGGGAGCCCCAGATACGCAGTATTTT. Translating gives CAWSAGAPDTQYF. The V gene is TRBV30, the J gene TRBJ2-3; 7 bases map to TRBD2. The V segment lost 5 bases and the J segment 4 bases; nucleotides outside the gene matches: 6. The CDR3 contains 13 residues. CDR1 and CDR2 (germline): GTSNPN, SVGIG (reference sequence).

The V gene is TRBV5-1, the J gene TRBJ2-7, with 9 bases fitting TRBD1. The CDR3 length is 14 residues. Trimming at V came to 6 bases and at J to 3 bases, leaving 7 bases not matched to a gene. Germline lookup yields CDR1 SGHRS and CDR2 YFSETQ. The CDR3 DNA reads TGCGCCAGCATCGCCGGGACAGGGAACTACGAGCAGTACTTC. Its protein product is CASIAGTGNYEQYF. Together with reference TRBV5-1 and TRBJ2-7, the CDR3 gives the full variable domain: KAGVTQTPRYLIKTRGQQVTLSCSPISGHRSVSWYQQTPGQGLQFLFEYFSETQRNKGNFPGRFSGRQFSNSRSEMNVSTLELGDSALYLCASIAGTGNYEQYFGPGTRLTVT.

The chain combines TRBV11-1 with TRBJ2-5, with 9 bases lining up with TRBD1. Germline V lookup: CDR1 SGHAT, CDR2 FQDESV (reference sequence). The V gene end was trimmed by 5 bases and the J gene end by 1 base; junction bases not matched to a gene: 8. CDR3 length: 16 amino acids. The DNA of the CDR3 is TGTGCCAGCAGCCAAAGGACAGGGGCTTTCCAAGAGACCCAGTACTTC. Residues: CASSQRTGAFQETQYF.

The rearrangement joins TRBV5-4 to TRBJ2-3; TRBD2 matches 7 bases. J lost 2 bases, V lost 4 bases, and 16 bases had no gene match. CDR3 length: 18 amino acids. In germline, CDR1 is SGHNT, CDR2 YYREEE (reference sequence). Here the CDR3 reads CASSQLGQGGVHTDTQYF. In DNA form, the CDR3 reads TGTGCCAGCAGCCAGCTGGGGCAGGGAGGGGTGCACACAGATACGCAGTATTTT. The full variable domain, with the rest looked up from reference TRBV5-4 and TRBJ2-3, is ETGVTQSPTHLIKTRGQQVTLRCSSQSGHNTVSWYQQALGQGPQFIFQYYREEENGRGNFPPRFSGLQFPNYSSELNVNALELDDSALYLCASSQLGQGGVHTDTQYFGPGTRLTVL.

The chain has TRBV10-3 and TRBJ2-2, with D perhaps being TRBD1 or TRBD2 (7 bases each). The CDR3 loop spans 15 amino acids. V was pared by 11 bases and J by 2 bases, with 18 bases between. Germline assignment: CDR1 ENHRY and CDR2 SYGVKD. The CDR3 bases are TGTGCCTCCTCAGGGGGGGCTCTCAACACCGGGGAGCTGTTTTTT. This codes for CASSGGALNTGELFF.

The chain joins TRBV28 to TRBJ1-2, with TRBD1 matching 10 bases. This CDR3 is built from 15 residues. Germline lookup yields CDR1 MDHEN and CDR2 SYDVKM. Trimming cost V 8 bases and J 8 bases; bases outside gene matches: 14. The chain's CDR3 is CASRLAGTGVEGYTF. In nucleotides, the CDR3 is TGTGCCAGCCGACTCGCCGGGACAGGGGTGGAGGGCTACACCTTC.

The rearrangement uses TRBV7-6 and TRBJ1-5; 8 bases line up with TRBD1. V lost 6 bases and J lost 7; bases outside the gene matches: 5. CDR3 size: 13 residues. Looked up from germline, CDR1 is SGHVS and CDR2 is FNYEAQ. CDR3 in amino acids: CASRYRGRQPQHF. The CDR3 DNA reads TGTGCCAGCAGATACAGGGGGAGGCAGCCCCAGCATTTT.

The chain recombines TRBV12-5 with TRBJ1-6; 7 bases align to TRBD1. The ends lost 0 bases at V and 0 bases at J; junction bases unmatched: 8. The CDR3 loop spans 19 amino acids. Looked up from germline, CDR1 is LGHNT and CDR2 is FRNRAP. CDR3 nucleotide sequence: TGTGCTAGTGGTTTGGTCGGGCAGGGGGATCACTCCTATAATTCACCCCTCCACTTT. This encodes CASGLVGQGDHSYNSPLHF.

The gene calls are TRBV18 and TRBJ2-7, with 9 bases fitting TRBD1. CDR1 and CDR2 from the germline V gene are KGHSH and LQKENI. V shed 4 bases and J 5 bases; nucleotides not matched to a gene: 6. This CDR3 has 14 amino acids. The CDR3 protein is CASSRDRERDEQYF. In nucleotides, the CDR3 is TGTGCCAGCTCACGGGACAGGGAAAGGGACGAGCAGTACTTC.

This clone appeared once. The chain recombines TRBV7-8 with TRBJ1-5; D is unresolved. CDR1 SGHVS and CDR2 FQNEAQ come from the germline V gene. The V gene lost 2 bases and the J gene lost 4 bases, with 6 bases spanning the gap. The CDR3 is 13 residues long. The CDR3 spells CASSLLVNQPQHF. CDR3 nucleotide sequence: TGTGCCAGCAGCTTATTGGTGAATCAGCCCCAGCATTTT. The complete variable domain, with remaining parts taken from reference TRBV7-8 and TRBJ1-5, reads GAGVSQSPRYKVAKRGQDVALRCDPISGHVSLFWYQQALGQGPEFLTYFQNEAQLDKSGLPSDRFFAERPEGSVSTLKIQRTQQEDSAVYLCASSLLVNQPQHFGDGTRLSIL.